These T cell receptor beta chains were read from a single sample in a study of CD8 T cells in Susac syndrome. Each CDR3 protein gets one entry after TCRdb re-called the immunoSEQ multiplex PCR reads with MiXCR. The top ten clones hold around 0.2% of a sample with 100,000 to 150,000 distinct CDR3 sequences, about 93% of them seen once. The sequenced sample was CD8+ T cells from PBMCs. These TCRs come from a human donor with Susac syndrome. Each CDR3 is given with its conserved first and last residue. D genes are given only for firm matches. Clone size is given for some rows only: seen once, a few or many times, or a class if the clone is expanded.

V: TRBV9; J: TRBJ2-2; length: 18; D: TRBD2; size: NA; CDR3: CASSDTSGHSTNTGELFF
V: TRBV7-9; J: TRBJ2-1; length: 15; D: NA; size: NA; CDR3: CASSYGTGPVGEQFF
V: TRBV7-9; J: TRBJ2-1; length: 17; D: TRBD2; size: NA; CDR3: CASSPWEASGSYNEQFF
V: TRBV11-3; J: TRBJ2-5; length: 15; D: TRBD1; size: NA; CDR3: CASSPPGQGTETQYF
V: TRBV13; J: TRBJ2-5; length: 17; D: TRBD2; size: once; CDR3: CASSLRTSGREGETQYF
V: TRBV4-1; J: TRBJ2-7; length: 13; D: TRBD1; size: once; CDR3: CASSQAQGQEQYF
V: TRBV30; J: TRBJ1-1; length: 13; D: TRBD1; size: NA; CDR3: CAWQGQPNTEAFF
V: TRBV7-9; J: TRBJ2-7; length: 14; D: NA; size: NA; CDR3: CASSLAHLGNEQYF
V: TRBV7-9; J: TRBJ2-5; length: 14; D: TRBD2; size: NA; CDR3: CASSISGRWETQYF
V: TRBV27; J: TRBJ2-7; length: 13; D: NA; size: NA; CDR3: CASSLGPSYEQYF
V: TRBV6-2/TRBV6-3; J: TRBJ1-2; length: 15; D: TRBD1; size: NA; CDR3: CASSSGDRAAYGYTF
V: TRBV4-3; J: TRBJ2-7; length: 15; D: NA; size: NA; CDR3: CASSQEDRAGHEQYF
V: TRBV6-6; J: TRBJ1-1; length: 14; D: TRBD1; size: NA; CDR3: CASSGSGGGTEAFF
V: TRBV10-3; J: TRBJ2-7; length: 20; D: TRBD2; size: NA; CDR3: CAISESSAINRTSGTYEQYF
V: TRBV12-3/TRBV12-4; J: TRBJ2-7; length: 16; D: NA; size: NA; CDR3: CASSLVMGPHIYEQYF
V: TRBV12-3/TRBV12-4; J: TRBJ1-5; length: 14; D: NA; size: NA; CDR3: CASSQSGSAQPQHF
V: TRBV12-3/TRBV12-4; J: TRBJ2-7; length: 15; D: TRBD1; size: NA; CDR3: CASSLGDSVYYEQYF
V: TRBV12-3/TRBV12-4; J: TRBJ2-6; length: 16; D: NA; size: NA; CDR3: CASSLGVFSGANVLTF
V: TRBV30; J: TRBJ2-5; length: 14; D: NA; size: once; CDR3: CAWSLGQGGETQYF
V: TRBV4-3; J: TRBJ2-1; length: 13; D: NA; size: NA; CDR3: CASSQAERLTQFF
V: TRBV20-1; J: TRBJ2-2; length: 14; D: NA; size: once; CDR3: CSARDGRDTGELFF
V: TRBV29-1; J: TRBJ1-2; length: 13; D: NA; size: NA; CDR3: CSVDGTGNYGYTF
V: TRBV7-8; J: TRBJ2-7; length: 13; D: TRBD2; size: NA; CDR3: CASSFERDYEQYF
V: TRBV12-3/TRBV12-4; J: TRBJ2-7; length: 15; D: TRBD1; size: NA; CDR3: CASSSRDRASYEQYF
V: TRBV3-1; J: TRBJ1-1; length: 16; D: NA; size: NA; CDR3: CASSQDTNPSDAEAFF
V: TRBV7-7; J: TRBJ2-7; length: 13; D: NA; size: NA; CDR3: CASSLGPNYEQYF
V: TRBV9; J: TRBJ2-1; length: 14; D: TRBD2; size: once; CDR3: CASSSGGASSVQFF
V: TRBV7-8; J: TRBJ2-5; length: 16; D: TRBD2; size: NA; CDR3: CASSLRVWTSGETQYF
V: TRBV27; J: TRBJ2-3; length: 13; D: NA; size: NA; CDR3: CASTLFSGDTQYF
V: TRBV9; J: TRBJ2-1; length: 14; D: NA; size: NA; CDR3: CASSQEGATDEQFF
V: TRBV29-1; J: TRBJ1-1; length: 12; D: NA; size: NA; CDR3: CSVDGVDTEAFF
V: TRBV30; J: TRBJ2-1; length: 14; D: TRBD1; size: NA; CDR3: CAWSDGQGRDEQFF
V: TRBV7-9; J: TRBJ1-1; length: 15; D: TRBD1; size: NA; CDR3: CASSLGQGASTEAFF
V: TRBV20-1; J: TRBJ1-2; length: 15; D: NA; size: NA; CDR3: CSALVDSEANYGYTF
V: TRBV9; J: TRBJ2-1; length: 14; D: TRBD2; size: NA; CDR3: CASSVGLATGEQFF
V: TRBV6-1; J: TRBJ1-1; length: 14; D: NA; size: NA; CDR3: CASSRAGADTEAFF
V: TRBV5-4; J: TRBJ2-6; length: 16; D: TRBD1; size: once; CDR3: CASSHSTGAGANVLTF
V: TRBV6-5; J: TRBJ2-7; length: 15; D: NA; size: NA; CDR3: CASSFSGDSSYEQYF
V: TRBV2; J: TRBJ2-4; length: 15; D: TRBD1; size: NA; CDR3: CASSQGAVTKNIQYF
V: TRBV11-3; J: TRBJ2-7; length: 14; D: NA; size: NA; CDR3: CASSPPDRSYEQYF